This T cell receptor (beta chain) derives from a study of blood T cell repertoires in COVID-19. Study in general: COVID-19 samples from acute and convalescent phases originated in the United States, Italy and Spain. PBMCs, B-cell-depleted T cells, or T cells were the source of the cDNA or gDNA that made up the material.

Study processing details: The authors estimated nucleated cell counts from reference gene primer amplification. Profiled with immunoSEQ multiplex PCR; TCRdb holds only in-frame clones, not every one. V, J and clone size are those of that table, while D and trimming were read from the DNA. The data hold under 300,000 clones, with 80% to 90% observed a single time. V shed 4 bases, J shed 0 bases, and the junction held 3 bases outside the gene matches. This CDR3 spans 14 amino acids. CDR1 is KGHSH, CDR2 LQKENI, per germline. Sequencing input: peripheral blood. The TCR comes from a woman aged 25 to 39 with active or convalescent COVID-19. The chain is built from TRBV18 and TRBJ2-7; 7 nucleotides align to TRBD1. The chain's CDR3 is CASSLRDSSYEQYF. The DNA of the CDR3 is TGTGCCAGCTCACTTCGGGACAGCTCCTACGAGCAGTACTTC.